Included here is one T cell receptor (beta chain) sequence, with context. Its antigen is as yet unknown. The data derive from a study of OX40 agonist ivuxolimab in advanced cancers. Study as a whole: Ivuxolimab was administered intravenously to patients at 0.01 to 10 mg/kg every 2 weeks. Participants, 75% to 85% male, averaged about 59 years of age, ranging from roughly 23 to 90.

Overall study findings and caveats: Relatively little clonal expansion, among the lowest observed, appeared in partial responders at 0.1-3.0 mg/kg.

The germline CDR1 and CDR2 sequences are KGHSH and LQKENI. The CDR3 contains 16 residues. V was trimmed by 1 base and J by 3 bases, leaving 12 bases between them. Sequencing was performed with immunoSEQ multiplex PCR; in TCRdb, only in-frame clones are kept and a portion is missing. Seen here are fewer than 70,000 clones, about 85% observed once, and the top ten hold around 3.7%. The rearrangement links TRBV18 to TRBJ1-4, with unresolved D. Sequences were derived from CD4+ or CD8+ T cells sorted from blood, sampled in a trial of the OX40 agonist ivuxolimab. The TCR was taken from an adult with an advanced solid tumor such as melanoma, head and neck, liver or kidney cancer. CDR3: CASSPRGTQSNEKLFF. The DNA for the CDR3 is TGTGCCAGCTCACCACGTGGTACGCAGTCTAATGAAAAACTGTTTTTT.